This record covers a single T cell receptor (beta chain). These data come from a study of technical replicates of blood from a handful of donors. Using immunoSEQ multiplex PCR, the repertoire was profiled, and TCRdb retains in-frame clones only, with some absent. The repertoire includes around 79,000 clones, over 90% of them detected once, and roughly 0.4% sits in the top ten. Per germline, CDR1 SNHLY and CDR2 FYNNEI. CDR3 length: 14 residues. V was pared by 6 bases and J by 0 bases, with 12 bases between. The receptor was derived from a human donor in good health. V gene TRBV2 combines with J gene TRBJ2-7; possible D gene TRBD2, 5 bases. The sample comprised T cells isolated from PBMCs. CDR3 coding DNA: TGTGCCAGCAGCCTAAGACTACTCTCCTACGAGCAGTACTTC. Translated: CASSLRLLSYEQYF.